The 3 T cell receptor beta chains below all came from one sample that was sequenced in a study of T-cell reconstitution after alpha-beta-depleted transplantation in children. Unique molecular identifiers were built into the TCRbeta library. TCRdb independently ran MiXCR on the PCR reads; one entry per CDR3 protein. The table shows about 600,000 distinct CDR3 sequences, with 10% to 15% occurring only once. The specimen comprised PBMCs, mostly from graft donor cells, sampled 360 days after TCRalphabeta/CD19-depleted stem cell transplant. These receptors were taken from a male patient between 5 and 17 years old who had a stem cell transplant for acute myeloid leukemia, so the T cells may come from the graft donor.

In this sample, this clonotype turned up a few times. The chain joins TRBV24-1 to TRBJ2-5, with D possibly TRBD2 on 5 matching bases. Germline assignment: CDR1 KGHDR and CDR2 SFDVKD. This CDR3 comprises 13 residues. With 4 bases removed from V and 10 bases from J, the gap between germline ends came to 15 bases. The CDR3 bases are TGTGCCACCAGTGACTATCGACGCGACTACCAGTACTTC. Its protein product is CATSDYRRDYQYF.

This clonotype has a count of ten or more. The rearrangement links TRBV10-3 to TRBJ2-2, with 8 nucleotides matching TRBD2. Germline V gene data show CDR1 as ENHRY and CDR2 as SYGVKD. V gave up 2 bases and J gave up 1 base; unmatched junction bases: 0. The length of the CDR3 is 15 residues. The CDR3 bases are TGTGCCATCAGTGAGACTAGCGGGAACACCGGGGAGCTGTTTTTT. It yields the protein CAISETSGNTGELFF.

The chain employs TRBV19 and TRBJ1-1; D is undetermined. CDR3 length: 12 residues. The germline V gene encodes CDR1 LNHDA and CDR2 SQIVND (reference sequence). V lost 9 bases and J lost 6, with 14 bases in between. The DNA for the CDR3 is TGTGCCAGCTTCGGACGCCTAGCTGAAGCTTTCTTT. Its translation: CASFGRLAEAFF.